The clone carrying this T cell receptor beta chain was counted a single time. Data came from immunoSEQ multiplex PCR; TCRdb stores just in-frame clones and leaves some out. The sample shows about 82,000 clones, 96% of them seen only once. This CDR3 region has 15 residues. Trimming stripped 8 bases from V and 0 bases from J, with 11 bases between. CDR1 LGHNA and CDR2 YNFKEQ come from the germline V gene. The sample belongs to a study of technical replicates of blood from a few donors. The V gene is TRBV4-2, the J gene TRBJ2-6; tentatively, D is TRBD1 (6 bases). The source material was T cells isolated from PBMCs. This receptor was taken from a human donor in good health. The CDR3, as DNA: TGTGCCAGCCAGGGGTATAGCTCTGGGGCCAACGTCCTGACTTTC. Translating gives CASQGYSSGANVLTF.